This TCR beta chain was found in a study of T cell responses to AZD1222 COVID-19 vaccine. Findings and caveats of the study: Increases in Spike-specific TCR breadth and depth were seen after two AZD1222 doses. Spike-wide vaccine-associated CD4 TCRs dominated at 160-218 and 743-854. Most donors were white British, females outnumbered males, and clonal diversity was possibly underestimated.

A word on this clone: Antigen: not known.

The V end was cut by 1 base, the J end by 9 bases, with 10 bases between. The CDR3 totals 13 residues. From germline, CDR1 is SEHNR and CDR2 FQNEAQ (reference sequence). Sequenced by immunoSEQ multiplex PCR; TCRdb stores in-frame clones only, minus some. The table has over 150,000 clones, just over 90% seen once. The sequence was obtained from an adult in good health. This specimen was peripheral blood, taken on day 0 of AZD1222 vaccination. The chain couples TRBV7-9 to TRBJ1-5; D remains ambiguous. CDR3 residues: CASSLDVTLPQHF. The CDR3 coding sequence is TGTGCCAGCAGCTTAGACGTCACCTTGCCCCAGCATTTT.